This passage covers 26 T cell receptor beta chains from one sample sequenced in a study of T cell responses to AZD1222 COVID-19 vaccine (dated by TCRdb to the early 2020s). Receptors were amplified or captured by the immunoSEQ multiplex PCR assay. TCRdb took over this immuneACCESS table, retaining in-frame rearrangements with V and J assigned. Such tables are incomplete; in checked studies, under half of the missing clones stem from an unresolved V gene, and the remainder is unexplained. This sample lists approximately 210,000 clones; roughly 94% were detected once. The ten largest clones add up to around 1.8% of the sample. The sample's time point label is to be understood as: about 28 days (+/-7) after the second vaccine dose. This specimen's treatment or condition label, per the study, means: meningococcal conjugate vaccine given as trial control. Specimen: peripheral blood, collected 28 days after the second dose of the MenACWY control vaccine. These receptors all come from an adult who received the MenACWY meningococcal vaccine as a control.

This chain joins TRBV6-6 and TRBJ1-4; no firm D call. V was pared by 5 bases and J by 11 bases, with 12 bases between. The CDR3 consists of 12 residues. The V gene's germline CDR1 is MNHNY and CDR2 SVGAGI (reference sequence). The CDR3: CASSLRMTKLFF. DNA for the CDR3: TGTGCCAGCAGTCTCCGTATGACGAAACTGTTTTTT.

J is TRBJ1-2 and V is TRBV7-9; D is possibly TRBD1 (5 bases). The germline V and J ends were trimmed by 0 bases and 10 bases, with 18 bases remaining between them. CDR3 length equals 15 residues. Germline CDR1 and CDR2: SEHNR and FQNEAQ (reference sequence). CDR3 bases: TGTGCCAGCAGCTTAGCCGGCAGGGAGGCACCCTACTACACCTTC. It yields the protein CASSLAGREAPYYTF. Variable domain in full (rest from reference TRBV7-9 and TRBJ1-2): DTGVSQNPRHKITKRGQNVTFRCDPISEHNRLYWYRQTLGQGPEFLTYFQNEAQLEKSRLLSDRFSAERPKGSFSTLEIQRTEQGDSAMYLCASSLAGREAPYYTFGSGTRLTVV.

V and J are TRBV28 and TRBJ1-1; D remains unclear. Germline V gives CDR1 MDHEN, CDR2 SYDVKM. V was cut by 6 bases and J by 1 base, with 15 bases left in between. This CDR3 has 15 amino acids. CDR3 in DNA: TGTGCCAGCAGCCCTATTCTTCTGGGGAACACTGAAGCTTTCTTT. This translates into CASSPILLGNTEAFF. Variable domain in full (rest from reference TRBV28 and TRBJ1-1): DVKVTQSSRYLVKRTGEKVFLECVQDMDHENMFWYRQDPGLGLRLIYFSYDVKMKEKGDIPEGYSVSREKKERFSLILESASTNQTSMYLCASSPILLGNTEAFFGQGTRLTVV.

The chain links TRBV6-2 or TRBV6-3 to TRBJ2-3; 8 bases line up with TRBD2. V shed 1 base, J shed 6 bases, and the junction held 3 bases outside the gene matches. Germline lookup yields CDR1 MNHEY and CDR2 SVGEGT. The CDR3 is 14 residues long. The CDR3: CASSYLTSADTQYF. As DNA, the CDR3 is TGTGCCAGCAGTTACTTGACTAGCGCTGATACGCAGTATTTT.

The V gene is TRBV12-3 or TRBV12-4, the J gene TRBJ2-1; no firm D call. Trimming pared 1 base from V and 9 bases from J, leaving 7 bases between. This CDR3 is 12 amino acids long. CDR3 amino acids: CASSLVASEQFF. CDR3 nucleotide sequence: TGTGCCAGCAGTTTAGTAGCATCTGAGCAGTTCTTC.

The V gene is TRBV28, the J gene TRBJ1-5, with D uncertain. The germline V gene encodes CDR1 MDHEN and CDR2 SYDVKM. This CDR3 has 15 residues. Trimming pared 3 bases from V and 1 base from J, leaving 10 bases between. CDR3 sequence: CASSLRGMSNQPQHF. The CDR3 coding sequence is TGTGCCAGCAGTTTGAGAGGGATGAGCAATCAGCCCCAGCATTTT.

The genes are TRBV6-5 and TRBJ2-2; D may match TRBD1 or TRBD2 (5 bases each). Per germline, CDR1 MNHEY and CDR2 SVGAGI. Trimming removed 6 bases from V and 4 bases from J, with 12 bases in between. This CDR3 contains 14 residues. The CDR3 reads CASREAGTTGELFF. The DNA for the CDR3 is TGTGCCAGCAGAGAGGCTGGGACCACCGGGGAGCTGTTTTTT.

The chain is built from TRBV15 and TRBJ2-7; 8 bases are a match to TRBD1. The germline V gene encodes CDR1 LNHNV and CDR2 YYDKDF (reference sequence). V lost 5 bases and J lost 3; bases outside the gene matches: 6. CDR3 length: 14 amino acids. Here the CDR3 reads CATSFRDRRYEQYF. CDR3 DNA sequence: TGTGCCACCAGCTTCCGGGACAGGCGCTACGAGCAGTACTTC.

The rearrangement uses TRBV5-8 and TRBJ2-1; 8 bases are a match to TRBD1. The CDR3 loop spans 15 amino acids. J gave up 7 bases and V 0 bases, and 6 bases lay outside the gene matches. Germline V gene data show CDR1 as SGHTS and CDR2 as YDEGEE. The CDR3 loop is CASSLDPRGQNEQFF. DNA for the CDR3: TGTGCCAGCAGCTTGGATCCCAGGGGGCAGAATGAGCAGTTCTTC.

V is TRBV27 and J is TRBJ1-2; 9 bases agree with TRBD1. Germline V gives CDR1 MNHEY, CDR2 SMNVEV (reference sequence). CDR3 length: 15 amino acids. V was clipped by 5 bases and J by 4 bases; unmatched bases: 8. CDR3: CASSVTGGALYGYTF. In nucleotides, the CDR3 is TGTGCCAGCAGTGTCACAGGGGGCGCCCTCTATGGCTACACCTTC.

V is TRBV7-2 and J is TRBJ1-6, with D hard to call. The germline gives CDR1 SGHTA, CDR2 FQGNSA. The CDR3 extends over 17 amino acids. The germline V and J ends were trimmed by 2 bases and 6 bases, with 17 bases remaining between them. The CDR3 nucleotides are TGTGCCAGCAGCTTATCGGGCAGTGCCGTGGGTAATTCACCCCTCCACTTT. It specifies CASSLSGSAVGNSPLHF.

The chain carries TRBV5-1 and TRBJ1-2; a weak D match, TRBD1 (6 bases). Trimming pared 1 base from V and 0 bases from J, leaving 10 bases between. CDR1 is SGHRS, CDR2 YFSETQ, per germline. The CDR3 extends over 15 amino acids. Here the CDR3 reads CASSLRGQPNYGYTF. CDR3 coding DNA: TGCGCCAGCAGCTTGAGAGGACAGCCTAACTATGGCTACACCTTC.

The chain couples TRBV11-1 to TRBJ2-3, with D perhaps given as TRBD1 or TRBD2 (5 bases each). V gave up 6 bases and J gave up 3 bases, with 19 bases separating them. Germline CDR1 SGHAT, CDR2 FQDESV (reference sequence). CDR3 size: 16 residues. The CDR3: CASRHTGGWRTDTQYF. DNA for the CDR3: TGTGCCAGCAGACATACAGGAGGATGGAGGACAGATACGCAGTATTTT.

The V gene is TRBV9, the J gene TRBJ2-3, with D maybe TRBD2 (6 bases). V was pared by 0 bases and J by 2 bases, with 13 bases between. The CDR3 consists of 16 residues. The germline CDR1 and CDR2 sequences are SGDLS and YYNGEE. CDR3 sequence reads: CASSVAGGANTDTQYF. Written as DNA, the CDR3 is TGTGCCAGCAGCGTAGCCGGCGGGGCAAACACAGATACGCAGTATTTT.

The rearrangement links TRBV10-1 to TRBJ2-1, with D possibly matching TRBD1 (6 bases). Germline V gives CDR1 WNHNN, CDR2 SYGVQD (reference sequence). CDR3 length equals 12 residues. Trimming took off 5 bases at V and 16 bases at J, with 18 bases between the two ends. The CDR3 region is CASSYSGTRRFF. CDR3 in DNA: TGCGCCAGCAGTTACTCCGGGACACGCCGATTCTTC.

The chain uses TRBV9 and TRBJ2-2, with 7 positions matching TRBD2. After removal of 4 bases from V and 1 base from J, the junction contained 1 base not matched to a gene. The length of the CDR3 is 14 residues. Germline assignment: CDR1 SGDLS and CDR2 YYNGEE. The DNA for the CDR3 is TGTGCCAGCAGCACGGGGGGGAACACCGGGGAGCTGTTTTTT. Residues: CASSTGGNTGELFF.

This clone has just one count. The chain employs TRBV30 and TRBJ2-7, with D hard to call. V lost 8 bases and J 0 bases, leaving 8 bases between the germline ends. Germline values: CDR1 GTSNPN, CDR2 SVGIG (reference sequence). This CDR3 region has 11 residues. In DNA form, the CDR3 reads TGTGCCGGTGCCGGCTCCTACGAGCAGTACTTC. It translates to CAGAGSYEQYF.

The genes are TRBV5-4 and TRBJ1-2; TRBD1 matches 7 bases. V was clipped by 1 base and J by 4 bases; unmatched bases: 7. This CDR3 has 15 amino acids. From germline, CDR1 is SGHNT and CDR2 YYREEE (reference sequence). The CDR3 reads CASSLKGAQVYGYTF. CDR3 nucleotide sequence: TGTGCCAGCAGCTTGAAGGGGGCACAAGTCTATGGCTACACCTTC.

This clone appeared once. The chain links TRBV5-4 to TRBJ1-1, with D tentatively TRBD1 (6 bases). From germline, CDR1 is SGHNT and CDR2 YYREEE (reference sequence). The V and J ends lost 2 bases and 10 bases respectively, with 12 bases between them. This CDR3 contains 12 residues. The CDR3 bases are TGTGCCAGCAGCTTAGCAGGGGAGGTAGCTTTCTTT. It codes for CASSLAGEVAFF. Variable domain in full (rest from reference TRBV5-4 and TRBJ1-1): ETGVTQSPTHLIKTRGQQVTLRCSSQSGHNTVSWYQQALGQGPQFIFQYYREEENGRGNFPPRFSGLQFPNYSSELNVNALELDDSALYLCASSLAGEVAFFGQGTRLTVV.

Written as DNA, the CDR3 is TGCGCCAGCAGCTTGGAGGCCTATAATTCACCCCTCCACTTT. Translation gives CASSLEAYNSPLHF. The chain recombines TRBV5-1 with TRBJ1-6; D is undetermined. The germline CDR1 and CDR2 sequences are SGHRS and YFSETQ. This CDR3 contains 14 residues. Deletions cut 0 bases from V and 2 bases from J, with 3 bases between. Supplemented by reference TRBV5-1 and TRBJ1-6, the full variable domain reads KAGVTQTPRYLIKTRGQQVTLSCSPISGHRSVSWYQQTPGQGLQFLFEYFSETQRNKGNFPGRFSGRQFSNSRSEMNVSTLELGDSALYLCASSLEAYNSPLHFGNGTRLTVT.

The J gene is TRBJ2-3, the V gene TRBV28; D unresolved. The length of the CDR3 is 13 residues. Trimming pared 8 bases from V and 4 bases from J, leaving 13 bases between. In germline, CDR1 is MDHEN, CDR2 SYDVKM. CDR3 protein: CASRPGPADTQYF. CDR3 in DNA: TGTGCCAGCCGACCTGGGCCCGCAGATACGCAGTATTTT.

The CDR3 DNA reads as TGCGCCAGCAGCTTGAGACAGGAGAACACTGAAGCTTTCTTT. This gives the protein CASSLRQENTEAFF. The V gene is TRBV5-1, the J gene TRBJ1-1; weak D call: TRBD1 (6 bases). The ends were cut back, 1 base at V and 1 base at J, with 8 bases in the middle. Germline V gives CDR1 SGHRS, CDR2 YFSETQ. The CDR3 loop spans 14 amino acids. Filled out from reference TRBV5-1 and TRBJ1-1, the complete variable domain reads KAGVTQTPRYLIKTRGQQVTLSCSPISGHRSVSWYQQTPGQGLQFLFEYFSETQRNKGNFPGRFSGRQFSNSRSEMNVSTLELGDSALYLCASSLRQENTEAFFGQGTRLTVV.

This clone was seen a single time. The CDR3 protein is CASREGGAQGYTF. The CDR3 DNA follows: TGTGCCAGCAGGGAAGGCGGGGCGCAAGGCTACACCTTC. The chain couples TRBV7-9 to TRBJ1-2; possibly TRBD1 for D (5 bases). CDR1 SEHNR and CDR2 FQNEAQ come from the germline V gene (reference sequence). Trimming pared 6 bases from V and 8 bases from J, leaving 16 bases between. This CDR3 comprises 13 residues.

The chain combines TRBV12-3 or TRBV12-4 with TRBJ2-7; D is uncertain. This CDR3 contains 13 residues. V was shortened by 1 base and J by 2 bases, with 6 bases between the two germline ends. CDR3 region: CASSLDSPYEQYF. CDR3 in DNA: TGTGCCAGCAGTTTAGACAGTCCCTACGAGCAGTACTTC.

This clone was picked up one time. The V and J genes are TRBV6-6 and TRBJ1-1, with a possible D match to TRBD1 (5 bases). Trimming left V 5 bases short and J 4 bases short, with 5 bases between. The germline V gene encodes CDR1 MNHNY and CDR2 SVGAGI (reference sequence). The CDR3 consists of 11 residues. CDR3 residues: CASSGATEAFF. CDR3 DNA: TGTGCCAGCAGTGGGGCCACTGAAGCTTTCTTT.

The chain uses TRBV28 and TRBJ2-7, with D unclear. This CDR3 comprises 13 residues. Germline CDR1 MDHEN, CDR2 SYDVKM. Deletions cut 1 base from V and 9 bases from J, with 13 bases between. CDR3 sequence reads: CASSLSPRMAQYF. The CDR3 DNA reads as TGTGCCAGCAGTTTATCCCCGAGAATGGCGCAGTACTTC. Combining the CDR3 with reference TRBV28 and TRBJ2-7 gives the whole variable domain DVKVTQSSRYLVKRTGEKVFLECVQDMDHENMFWYRQDPGLGLRLIYFSYDVKMKEKGDIPEGYSVSREKKERFSLILESASTNQTSMYLCASSLSPRMAQYFGPGTRLTVT.